This T cell receptor beta chain was documented in a study of blood T cell repertoires in COVID-19. Whole-study context: Spain, Italy and the United States supplied samples that represented acute and convalescent COVID-19. PBMCs, B-cell-depleted T cells, or T cells provided the cDNA or gDNA that made up the material.

The germline V and J ends were trimmed by 8 bases and 1 base, with 7 bases remaining between them. Germline values: CDR1 MNHEY, CDR2 SMNVEV (reference sequence). This CDR3 has 12 amino acids. Sequenced by immunoSEQ multiplex PCR; TCRdb stores in-frame clones only, minus some. The sample lists 130,000 or so clones, about 76% occurring once. V and J are TRBV27 and TRBJ2-3, with D unresolved. The sequenced sample consisted of peripheral blood. This sequence originates from a woman aged 55-69 years with active or convalescent COVID-19. This CDR3 is CASGQGTDTQYF. The CDR3 DNA is TGTGCCAGCGGTCAGGGCACAGATACGCAGTATTTT.